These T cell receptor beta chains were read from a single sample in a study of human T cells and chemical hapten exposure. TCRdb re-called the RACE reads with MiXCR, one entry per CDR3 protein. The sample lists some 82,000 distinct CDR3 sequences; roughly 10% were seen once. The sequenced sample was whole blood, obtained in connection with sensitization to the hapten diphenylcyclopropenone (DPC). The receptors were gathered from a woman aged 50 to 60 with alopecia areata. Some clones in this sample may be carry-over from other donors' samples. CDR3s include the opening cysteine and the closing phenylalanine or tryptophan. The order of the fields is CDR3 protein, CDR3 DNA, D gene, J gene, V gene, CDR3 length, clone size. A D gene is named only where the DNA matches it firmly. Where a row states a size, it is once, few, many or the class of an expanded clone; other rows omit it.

CDR3aa: CASSLVVSGEQYF; CDR3nt: TGCGCCAGCAGCTTGGTTGTGTCAGGGGAGCAGTACTTC; d_gene: NA; j_gene: TRBJ2-7; v_gene: TRBV5-1; len: 13; abundance: few
CDR3aa: CASSAQGAQETQYF; CDR3nt: TGTGCCAGCAGCGCGCAGGGGGCCCAAGAGACCCAGTACTTC; d_gene: TRBD1; j_gene: TRBJ2-5; v_gene: TRBV7-2; len: 14; abundance: NA
CDR3aa: CASSLTGTGASTF; CDR3nt: TGTGCCAGCAGTTTAACCGGGACAGGGGCTTCCACCTTC; d_gene: TRBD1; j_gene: TRBJ1-2; v_gene: TRBV12-3/TRBV12-4; len: 13; abundance: many
CDR3aa: CASRGKVLADNEQFF; CDR3nt: TGTGCCAGCAGAGGGAAGGTCCTAGCAGACAATGAGCAGTTCTTC; d_gene: NA; j_gene: TRBJ2-1; v_gene: TRBV2; len: 15; abundance: few
CDR3aa: CASRTTGLGNYGYTF; CDR3nt: TGTGCCAGCAGGACTACAGGGCTGGGCAACTATGGCTACACCTTC; d_gene: NA; j_gene: TRBJ1-2; v_gene: TRBV12-3/TRBV12-4; len: 15; abundance: many
CDR3aa: CSARGGQGRTEAFF; CDR3nt: TGCAGTGCTAGGGGGGGGCAGGGACGCACTGAAGCTTTCTTT; d_gene: NA; j_gene: TRBJ1-1; v_gene: TRBV20-1; len: 14; abundance: few
CDR3aa: CASSFRQIGTGELFF; CDR3nt: TGTGCCAGCAGTTTCCGGCAAATCGGTACCGGGGAGCTGTTTTTT; d_gene: NA; j_gene: TRBJ2-2; v_gene: TRBV27; len: 15; abundance: few
CDR3aa: CASSQGVAAGNTIYF; CDR3nt: TGCGCCAGCAGCCAGGGGGTAGCCGCTGGAAACACCATATATTTT; d_gene: NA; j_gene: TRBJ1-3; v_gene: TRBV4-1; len: 15; abundance: many
CDR3aa: CASRGTGGINQPQHF; CDR3nt: TGTGCCAGCAGGGGGACAGGGGGAATCAATCAGCCCCAGCATTTT; d_gene: TRBD1; j_gene: TRBJ1-5; v_gene: TRBV6-1; len: 15; abundance: many
CDR3aa: CASNPWGANTDTQYF; CDR3nt: TGTGCCAGCAACCCGTGGGGTGCCAACACAGATACGCAGTATTTT; d_gene: NA; j_gene: TRBJ2-3; v_gene: TRBV11-2; len: 15; abundance: NA